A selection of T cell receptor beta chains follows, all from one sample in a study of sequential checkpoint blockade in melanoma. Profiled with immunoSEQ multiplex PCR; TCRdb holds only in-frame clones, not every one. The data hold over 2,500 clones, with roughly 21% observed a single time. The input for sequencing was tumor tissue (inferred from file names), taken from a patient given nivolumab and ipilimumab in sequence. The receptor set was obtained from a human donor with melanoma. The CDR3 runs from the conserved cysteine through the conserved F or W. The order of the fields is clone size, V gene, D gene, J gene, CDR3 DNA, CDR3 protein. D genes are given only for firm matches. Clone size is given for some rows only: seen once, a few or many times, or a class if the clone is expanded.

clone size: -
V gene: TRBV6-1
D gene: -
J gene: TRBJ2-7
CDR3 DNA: TGTGCCAGCAGTGAAGGCCTAGCGTACGAGCAGTACTTC
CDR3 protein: CASSEGLAYEQYF

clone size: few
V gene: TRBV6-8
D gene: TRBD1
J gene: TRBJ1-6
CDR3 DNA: TGTGCCAGCAGACCACCCGGGACAGGTGGGACACCCCTCCACTTT
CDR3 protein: CASRPPGTGGTPLHF

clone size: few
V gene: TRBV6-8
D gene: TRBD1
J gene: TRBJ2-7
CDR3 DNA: TGTGCCAGCAGCCCGGGACAGGGGAGCAACGAGCAGTACTTC
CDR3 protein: CASSPGQGSNEQYF

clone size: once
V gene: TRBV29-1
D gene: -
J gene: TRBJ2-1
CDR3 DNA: TGCAGCGTTGAGGGTGGGTTGGCTAGCGCCCGCAATGAGCAGTTCTTC
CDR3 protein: CSVEGGLASARNEQFF

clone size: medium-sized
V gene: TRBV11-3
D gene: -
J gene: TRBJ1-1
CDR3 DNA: TGTGCCAGCAGCCAAGGGGTTCGTATGAACACTGAAGCTTTCTTT
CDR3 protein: CASSQGVRMNTEAFF

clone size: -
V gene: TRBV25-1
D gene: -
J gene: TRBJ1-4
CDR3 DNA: TGTGCCAGCAGTCCACGAGGAGGGAGCGCAACTAATGAAAAACTGTTTTTT
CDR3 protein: CASSPRGGSATNEKLFF

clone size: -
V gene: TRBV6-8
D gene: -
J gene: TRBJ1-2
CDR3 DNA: TGTGCCAGCAGCCCCGGGGGGGTCTATGGCTACACCTTC
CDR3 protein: CASSPGGVYGYTF

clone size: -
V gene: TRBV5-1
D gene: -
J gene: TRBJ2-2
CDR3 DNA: TGCGCCAGCAGCGCGGCCGGCGGGGACACCGGGGAGCTGTTTTTT
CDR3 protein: CASSAAGGDTGELFF

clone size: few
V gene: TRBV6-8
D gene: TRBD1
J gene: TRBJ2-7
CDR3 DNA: TGTGCCAGCAGCTACATGGGACAGACCAACGAGCAGTACTTC
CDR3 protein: CASSYMGQTNEQYF

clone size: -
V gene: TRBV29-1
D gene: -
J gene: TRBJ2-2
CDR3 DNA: TGCAGCGTTGAAGTGTCAGAACCGAACACCGGGGAGCTGTTTTTT
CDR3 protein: CSVEVSEPNTGELFF

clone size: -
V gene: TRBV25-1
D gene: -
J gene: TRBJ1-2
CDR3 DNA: TGTGCCAGCAGTGGACTTGGAGAGTATGGCTACACCTTC
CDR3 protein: CASSGLGEYGYTF

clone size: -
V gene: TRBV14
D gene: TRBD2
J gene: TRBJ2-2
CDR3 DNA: TGTGCCAGCAGCCAAAGACCTGGGACTAGCGGGAGGATCCGCACCGGGGAGCTGTTTTTT
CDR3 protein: CASSQRPGTSGRIRTGELFF

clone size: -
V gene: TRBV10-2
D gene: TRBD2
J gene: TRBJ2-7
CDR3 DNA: TGCGCCAGCAGTGACGCCGGGACTAGCGGGATCTACGAGCAGTACTTC
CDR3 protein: CASSDAGTSGIYEQYF

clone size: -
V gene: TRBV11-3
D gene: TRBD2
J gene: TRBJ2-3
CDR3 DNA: TGTGCCAGCAGCTTAGGGGCGGGAGGCACAGATACGCAGTATTTT
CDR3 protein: CASSLGAGGTDTQYF

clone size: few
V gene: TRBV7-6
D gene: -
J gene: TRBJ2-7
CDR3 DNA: TGTGCCAGCAGCTTGGAGGGACACTTCACCCCCGCCCCAGAGCAGTACTTC
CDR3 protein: CASSLEGHFTPAPEQYF

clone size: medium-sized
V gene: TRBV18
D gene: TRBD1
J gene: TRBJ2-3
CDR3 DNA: TGTGCCAGCTCACCGGGACAGGGGGCTACAGATACGCAGTATTTT
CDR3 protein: CASSPGQGATDTQYF

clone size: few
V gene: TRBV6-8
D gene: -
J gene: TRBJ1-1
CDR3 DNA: TGTGCCAGCAGCACAGGGTCCCGGGTTCGGGGCACTGAAGCTTTCTTT
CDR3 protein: CASSTGSRVRGTEAFF

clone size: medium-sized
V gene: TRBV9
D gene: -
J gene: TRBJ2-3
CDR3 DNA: TGTGCCAGCAGCGTAGCGAGGTCTTCTACTTCAGATACGCAGTATTTT
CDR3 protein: CASSVARSSTSDTQYF

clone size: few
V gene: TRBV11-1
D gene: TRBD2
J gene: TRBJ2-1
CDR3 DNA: TGTGCCAGCAGCCCGGGCGGGGGAATAAGTTACAATGAGCAGTTCTTC
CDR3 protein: CASSPGGGISYNEQFF

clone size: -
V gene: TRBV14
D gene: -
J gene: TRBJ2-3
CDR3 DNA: TGTGCCAGCAGCACCAGCACAGATACGCAGTATTTT
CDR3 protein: CASSTSTDTQYF

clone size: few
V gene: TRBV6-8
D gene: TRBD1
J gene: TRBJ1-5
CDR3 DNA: TGTGCCAGCAGTTACTCAAACAGGGGTTTTCCCCAGCATTTT
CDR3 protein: CASSYSNRGFPQHF

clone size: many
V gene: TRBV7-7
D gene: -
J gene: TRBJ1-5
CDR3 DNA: TGTGCCAGCAGCTTATTCCAGGGAGGCAATCAGCCCCAGCATTTT
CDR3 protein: CASSLFQGGNQPQHF

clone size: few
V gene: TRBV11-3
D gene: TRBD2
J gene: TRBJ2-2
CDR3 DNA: TGTGCCAGCAGCTTAAGTCTAGCGGGAGTGGTCGGGGAGCTGTTTTTT
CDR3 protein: CASSLSLAGVVGELFF